This TCR beta chain was retrieved from a study of CD8 T cells in ankylosing spondylitis. This clonotype occurred a few times. Its antigen remains unidentified. This CDR3 spans 20 amino acids. TCRdb recomputed calls from the 5' RACE reads with MiXCR, one row per CDR3 protein. This repertoire shows about 480,000 distinct CDR3 sequences, roughly a sixth found once; its top ten account for around 0.92%. Broader study findings: A TCR beta motif of under ten highly homologous variants appeared characteristic of ankylosing spondylitis blood.

The chain carries TRBV21-1 and TRBJ2-1; the table's D call, TRBD1, was not checked against the DNA. TRBV21-1 is shown as a pseudogene. The receptor was isolated from a male donor with ankylosing spondylitis. The sequenced sample was blood, either unsorted or a sorted T cell fraction (not recorded which). CDR3 DNA sequence: TGTGCCAGCAGCAGGAGGGGGCAGGGGGCGCGAAGTCCGAGCTACAATGAGCAGTTCTTC. It encodes CASSRRGQGARSPSYNEQFF.